This T cell receptor (beta chain) was profiled in a study of cytomegalovirus exposure and HLA in healthy donors (dated by TCRdb to 2017 to 2019). Notes on the research overall: In an earlier analysis of 587 of the donors, about 260 Gb of sequence data and roughly 100 million unique TCR beta sequences from roughly 200 million T cells were reported. Approximately 310 gigabases of sequencing data and approximately 91 million unique TCR sequences made up an early release that covered fewer than 650 HLA-typed donors. Among the roughly 390 genotyped donors, approximately 82% belonged to the genetic ancestry cluster associated with self-reported Caucasian donors. The study aimed to test whether cataloging public T cell receptors could reveal signatures of past pathogen exposure. The study profiled the T cell repertoires of 500 to 800 subjects by immunosequencing and related them to cytomegalovirus serostatus. Besides the first cohort of 500 to 700 subjects, a separate validation cohort made up of 120 different subjects was used. To predict cytomegalovirus infection status, the study combined high-throughput TCR immunosequencing, statistical association of individual TCRs with disease status, and machine learning. A later analysis re-examined previously published TCR beta repertoires from around 670 donors and added high-resolution HLA genotyping to investigate patterns of TCR occurrence. Rather than using new phenotypic data, the later analysis identified candidate immune exposures from TCR beta sequences and from how often those sequences occurred across donors. An earlier analysis of fewer than 700 of the donors applied high-throughput TCR beta sequencing to assess whether each TCR beta V gene segment acted as functional or pseudogenic. Donor age, sex, ethnicity and CMV serostatus were collected together with the repertoire data. A later genetic analysis took genome-wide SNP genotypes for about three fifths of the roughly 700 donors and used that subset as a discovery cohort. Every discovery cohort repertoire had been produced on one sequencing platform. Class I and class II HLA loci were covered by the typing at four-digit resolution. Typing coverage differed by locus: A, B, C, DRB1 and DQB1 were typed in about 629-640 donors, DQA1 in about 550, DPA1 in approximately 600, and DPB1 in approximately 450. About five DR-DQ haplotypes were handled as single units for association and clustering, since linkage in the cohort was strong. On average, 235,054 unique TCR beta nucleotide sequences were sequenced per donor among about 400 genotyped donors of the cohort, with roughly 18% of those sequences being non-productive. Overall study results and their limits: Because the 87-base-pair reads could not distinguish some IMGT-functional V segments, including TRBV6-2 and TRBV6-3, those segments were excluded. Cytomegalovirus status was reported to be diagnosed by the classifier with high specificity and sensitivity in both the original and validation cohorts. It was suggested by the authors that the approach could potentially be generalized to other disease states and immunological phenotypes. Because HLA typing was unavailable for some donors at each locus, only the typed subset was used in association tests. Correlated functional status among segregating V segments might reflect linkage disequilibrium, but an unknown experimental factor could not be ruled out. In a later analysis, several top co-occurrence clusters were reported to appear linked to parvovirus B19, influenza, CMV and Epstein-Barr virus. A later analysis found that most CMV-associated TCR beta chains appeared HLA-restricted, with HLA associations seemingly driven largely by CMV exposure. Broadly in line with IMGT annotations, most TCR beta V segments showed up in productive rearrangements about 90% or about 30% of the time in an earlier analysis of around 600 of the donors. Across donors, most TCR sequences were observed very rarely, whereas some public TCRs were present in many individuals. The study gave a list of over 150 TCR beta chains associated with cytomegalovirus. The earlier analysis of 587 of the donors excluded some 16 rarely observed V segments, including chromosome 9 orphons, because counts were too low. In a later analysis, the rate of TCR association differed among HLA loci, with DRB1 alleles having the most associated TCRs and HLA-C alleles having the fewest. According to a later genetic analysis, donors in an Asian-associated ancestry cluster had fewer N-insertions in productive TCRs than the roughly 700-donor mean. The sequencing pipeline was judged likely to have produced a cluster of highly shared sequence variants as a technical artifact. The presence/absence analyses assumed that sequencing depth was roughly uniform across donors, and that assumption may not be true. Compared with equally common non-associated chains, HLA-associated TCR beta chains in a later analysis were more clonally expanded and had lower generation probabilities. In this cohort, only TCR beta chains were sequenced, and detectable features were limited by the absence of alpha or paired-chain data. A further reported finding was that TCR beta sequences accurately predicted the HLA-A and HLA-B alleles for most subjects in the first cohort. Strong co-occurrence of HLA alleles, especially DR and DQ, made assigning TCR associations to individual alleles difficult. V-gene and J-gene trimming of TCR beta chains was associated with a missense DCLRE1C variant in a later genetic analysis, and the association was replicated in an independent cohort. Immune exposure information for the cohort was limited to CMV serostatus. A few of the identified cytomegalovirus-associated TCR beta chains were confirmed in vitro to be specific for cytomegalovirus antigens. Specific HLA alleles were associated with roughly 17,000 TCR beta sequences at a false discovery rate of 0.05 in a later analysis.

Regarding this clone: Its antigen specificity is not known. Base qualities are missing; no much larger clone stands one base away.

The CDR3 covers 15 residues, taking in both the cysteine and the phenylalanine. The sequence is cut down to CDR3 DNA, 45 bases in frame from base 1. The germline V gene encodes CDR1 SGHNT and CDR2 YENEEA. Trimming takes 4 bases off V and 0 bases off J; junction bases not matched to a gene: 4. In total, around 600 healthy bone marrow donors made up the cohort. Cohort members were all nominally healthy when sampled, although unrecorded immune exposures were likely present. The donor tested CMV seronegative, placing the donor among the 350 to 400 seronegative members of the cohort. Each donor provided a peripheral blood sample, and peripheral blood mononuclear cells were used for TCR beta sequencing. Genomic DNA was extracted from the blood cell samples with the Qiagen DNeasy Blood Extraction Kit. The receptor library was made with the immunoSEQ multiplex PCR assay. The multiplex PCR relied on a mix of 60 forward primers for TCR Vbeta segments and 13 reverse primers for TCR Jbeta segments. The CDR3 region of rearranged TCR beta genes was amplified from genomic DNA with a multiplex PCR assay. On the Illumina HiSeq System, the amplified TCR beta libraries were sequenced as 87-base-pair reads. For the original study's pipeline: Across the roughly 640 repertoires, a later analysis counted tens of millions of unique TCR beta chains, approximately 10 million of which were shared by at least two donors. Raw reads were error-corrected and collapsed into unique sequences with a nearest-neighbor algorithm that merged closely related sequences to remove PCR and sequencing errors. To assign V, D and J gene segments, CDR3 sequences were aligned to IMGT reference sequences. For a sequence to be retained, at least a six-nucleotide match to both a V gene segment and a J gene segment was required. Rearrangements were called productive when the CDR3 lacked stop codons and stayed in frame with V and J; all others were non-productive. CDR3 was defined by IMGT convention, running from the second conserved V-encoded cysteine to the conserved J-encoded phenylalanine. Sequences without an unambiguous match to a single V gene segment were excluded from the earlier analysis of about 600 of the donors. In an earlier analysis of 587 of the donors, V segments were called functional above 56.7% productive rearrangements and were called segregating when the between-donor standard deviation exceeded 5%. A statistical classification framework was built to diagnose cytomegalovirus status from the catalog of TCR beta chain sequences. V and J gene assignment, in a later analysis, came from comparing TCR nucleotide sequences with IMGT/GENE-DB human TR gene sequences. The TCRdist pipeline was used in a later analysis to assign CDR3 sequences and most-parsimonious VDJ recombination scenarios. In a later analysis, each TCR beta chain was defined by its CDR3 amino acid sequence together with its V-gene family, and reads lacking a unique V-gene family were excluded. A later analysis removed 592 highly shared, low-generation-probability nucleotide sequences to deal with suspected cross-contamination and a sequencing artifact. A later analysis calculated a clonal expansion index for each public chain from normalized within-repertoire ranks of inferred template counts. In a later analysis, generation probabilities were computed using a VDJ recombination model fitted to out-of-frame rearrangements, and the results were checked against IGoR. A later analysis scored TCR-TCR, TCR-HLA and TCR-CMV co-occurrence with hypergeometric tests, applying a repertoire-size bias correction to TCR pairs. False discovery rates were estimated in a later analysis by permuting HLA or CMV assignments 20 times. In a later analysis, co-occurring TCRs were grouped using DBSCAN, with TCRdist sequence similarity added in when clustering inside HLA-allele-positive subsets. Co-occurrence clustering excluded repertoires with fewer than 30,000 or more than 120,000 public chains, plus five with anomalous nucleotide sharing. This immuneACCESS table, as held by TCRdb, lists in-frame sequences with V and J called but not all clones. Of the missing ones, under half trace to an unresolved V gene in checked studies; the others have no known cause. The DNA was the basis for D and trimming; V, J and clone size are from that table. The sample yields 150,000 to 200,000 clones; 80% were counted once. Of the sample, about 0.63% is held by the ten largest clones.

The origin of this receptor is a boy younger than 18 in good health and CMV-seronegative. Input material: PBMCs. Recombination linked TRBV11-3 to TRBJ2-7; 9 middle bases align to TRBD1. The CDR3 protein sequence reads: CASSSGQGPSYEQYF. The nucleotide sequence is given as TGTGCCAGCAGCTCTGGACAGGGGCCCTCCTACGAGCAGTACTTC.